Listed below are T cell receptor beta chains from one sample, sequenced in a study of T-cell reconstitution after alpha-beta-depleted transplantation in children. TCRdb passed the PCR reads through MiXCR, listing each CDR3 protein once. The repertoire holds about 980,000 distinct CDR3 sequences, with roughly 29% as singletons. Sequences were derived from PBMCs, mostly from graft donor cells, sampled 360 days after TCRalphabeta/CD19-depleted stem cell transplant. The receptors derive from a boy in the first two years of life who had a stem cell transplant for SCID, so the T cells may come from the graft donor. Both conserved end residues are part of each CDR3. The D gene is left open where the match is weak. A clone size is listed for some rows: how often the clone was seen (once, few, many), or a class if it is expanded.

>TRBD1|TRBV28|.|TRBJ1-6|14
TGTGCCAGCAGTTTAGCCAGGGGGTATTCACCCCTCCACTTT
CASSLARGYSPLHF
>.|TRBV9|few|TRBJ2-7|18
TGTGCCAGCAGCGTAGGGGGGTCAGGCGGCGAAGTCTCCTACGAGCAGTACTTC
CASSVGGSGGEVSYEQYF
>.|TRBV2|few|TRBJ2-7|12
TGTGCCAGCAGTGTGAAGGGCTACGAGCAGTACTTC
CASSVKGYEQYF
>.|TRBV12-3/TRBV12-4|.|TRBJ2-5|13
TGTGCCAGCAGTTTTTGGGTTGGAGCGACCCAGTACTTC
CASSFWVGATQYF
>TRBD2|TRBV2|few|TRBJ2-1|14
TGTGCCAGCAACTCAGCGGGGCCGTACAATGAGCAGTTCTTC
CASNSAGPYNEQFF
>.|TRBV4-3|.|TRBJ2-1|15
TGCGCCAGCAGCCATTCCGGGTTTAATGACAATGAGCAGTTCTTC
CASSHSGFNDNEQFF
>TRBD2|TRBV6-1|few|TRBJ2-2|16
TGTGCCAGCAGTGAAGAGGGACTAGCGAACACCGGGGAGCTGTTTTTT
CASSEEGLANTGELFF
>TRBD2|TRBV5-1|few|TRBJ2-1|16
TGCGCCAGCAGCCGAATAGCGGGGGGGAGGAACAATGAGCAGTTCTTC
CASSRIAGGRNNEQFF
>TRBD2|TRBV9|.|TRBJ2-1|16
TGTGCCAGCAGCGCCCATCCTAGCGGGGGAGGAAATGAGCAGTTCTTC
CASSAHPSGGGNEQFF
>.|TRBV12-3/TRBV12-4|.|TRBJ2-7|12
TGTGCCAGCAGTTTAGATCCTGCCTCTCTCCACTTC
CASSLDPASLHF
>.|TRBV12-3/TRBV12-4|.|TRBJ1-1|14
TGTGCCAGCACCCCGGGCCTGAGGAACACTGAAGCTTTCTTT
CASTPGLRNTEAFF
>TRBD2|TRBV15|.|TRBJ2-1|15
TGTGCCACCAGCAGAGGCGGGGGGCCCTACAATGAGCAGTTCTTC
CATSRGGGPYNEQFF
>.|TRBV20-1|few|TRBJ2-1|15
TGCAGTGCTAGTTTCGGGGCTCTCTTTTACAATGAGCAGTTCTTC
CSASFGALFYNEQFF
>.|TRBV15|.|TRBJ2-2|17
TGTGCCACCAGCAGAGGGGGGATCGCTATTAACACCGGGGAGCTGTTTTTT
CATSRGGIAINTGELFF
>TRBD2|TRBV7-9|few|TRBJ2-1|17
TGTGCCAGCAGCTTAGCCGGAGCGGGGGGGGGATACAATGAGCAGTTCTTC
CASSLAGAGGGYNEQFF
>.|TRBV4-1|.|TRBJ1-1|16
TGCGCCAGCAGCCACCCCACGACAGGAATAAACACTGAAGCTTTCTTT
CASSHPTTGINTEAFF
>TRBD2|TRBV20-1|.|TRBJ2-7|15
TGCAGTGCTAGAAGCGGGGGGCCGCACTCCTACGAGCAGTACTTC
CSARSGGPHSYEQYF
>.|TRBV5-6|.|TRBJ2-3|16
TGTGCCAGCAGCTTGGCCTGGGAGGATTACACAGATACGCAGTATTTT
CASSLAWEDYTDTQYF
>.|TRBV9|.|TRBJ2-5|14
TGTGCCAGCAGCGTAAGCAGAGGGAAAGAGACCCAGTACTTC
CASSVSRGKETQYF
>TRBD1|TRBV5-1|few|TRBJ2-1|13
TGCGCCAGCAGCCTGACAGGGTTCAATGAGCAGTTCTTC
CASSLTGFNEQFF
>TRBD2|TRBV7-2|.|TRBJ2-3|15
TGTGCCAGCACCTTAGCGGGGGGGCTTTCAGATACGCAGTATTTT
CASTLAGGLSDTQYF
>TRBD1|TRBV7-8|many|TRBJ2-3|16
TGTGCCAGCAGCCCGTTGACAGGGGAGGGCACAGATACGCAGTATTTT
CASSPLTGEGTDTQYF
>TRBD2|TRBV10-3|few|TRBJ2-3|12
TGTGCTACGCGGGGGAGCACAGATACGCAGTATTTT
CATRGSTDTQYF
>.|TRBV7-9|few|TRBJ1-2|16
TGTGCCAGCAGCCTGCCTCAGACAGCATTTAACTATGGCTACACCTTC
CASSLPQTAFNYGYTF
>.|TRBV7-2|few|TRBJ1-1|14
TGTGCCAGCAGCCTAAGGGATCTCTCCACTGAAGCTTTCTTT
CASSLRDLSTEAFF
>.|TRBV12-3/TRBV12-4|few|TRBJ1-2|13
TGTGCCAGCAGGCGGAGCGGGGACTATGGCTACACCTTC
CASRRSGDYGYTF
>.|TRBV15|few|TRBJ2-2|14
TGTGCCACCCGATACGGGGCGTGGGCCGGGGAGCTGTTTTTT
CATRYGAWAGELFF
>TRBD1|TRBV20-1|.|TRBJ2-3|13
TGCAGTGCTACGACAGGGGAGGCAGATACGCAGTATTTT
CSATTGEADTQYF
>.|TRBV7-2|few|TRBJ2-7|15
TGTGCCAGCAGCTTAGATCCAGGGGCATCCTACGAGCAGTACTTC
CASSLDPGASYEQYF
>TRBD2|TRBV15|many|TRBJ2-2|14
TGTGCCACCAGGGGACTAGCGGGTACCGGGGAGCTGTTTTTT
CATRGLAGTGELFF